This T cell receptor beta chain was recorded in a study of early T cells in non-severe SARS-CoV-2 infection. CDR3 length: 14 residues. Germline-derived CDR1 and CDR2 are ENHRY and SYGVKD. V was clipped by 3 bases and J by 1 base, with 9 bases between them. MiXCR, run by TCRdb on the 5' RACE reads, gives a single entry per CDR3 protein. Altogether around 40,000 distinct CDR3 sequences are present, about a tenth being singletons, with the ten largest covering about 9.5%. The chain carries TRBV10-3 and TRBJ1-1; D not resolved. The specimen was whole blood. This TCR was sampled from an adult who was a healthcare worker with PCR-confirmed SARS-CoV-2 infection or an uninfected control (not recorded which). The CDR3 DNA follows: TGTGCCATCAGTGATACTACGACGAACACTGAAGCTTTCTTT. It codes for CAISDTTTNTEAFF.